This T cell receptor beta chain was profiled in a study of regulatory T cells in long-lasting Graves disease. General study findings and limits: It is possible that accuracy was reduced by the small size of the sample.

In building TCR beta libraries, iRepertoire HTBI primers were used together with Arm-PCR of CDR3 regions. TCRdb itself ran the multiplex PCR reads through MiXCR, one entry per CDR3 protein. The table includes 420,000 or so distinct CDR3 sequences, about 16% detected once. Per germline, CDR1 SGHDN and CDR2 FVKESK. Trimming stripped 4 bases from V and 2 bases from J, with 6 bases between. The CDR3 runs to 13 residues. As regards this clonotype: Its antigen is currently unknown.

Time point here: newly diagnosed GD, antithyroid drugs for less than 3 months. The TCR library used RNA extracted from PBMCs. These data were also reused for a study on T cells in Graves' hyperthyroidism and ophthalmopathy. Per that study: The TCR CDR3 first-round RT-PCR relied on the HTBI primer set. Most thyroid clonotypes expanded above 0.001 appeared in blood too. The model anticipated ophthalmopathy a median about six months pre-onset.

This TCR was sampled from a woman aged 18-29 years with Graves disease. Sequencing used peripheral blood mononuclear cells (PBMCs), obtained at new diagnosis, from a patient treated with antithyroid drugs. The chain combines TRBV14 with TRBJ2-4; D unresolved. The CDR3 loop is CASSPSSKNIQYF. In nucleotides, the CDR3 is TGTGCCAGCAGCCCCTCTTCCAAAAACATTCAGTACTTC.